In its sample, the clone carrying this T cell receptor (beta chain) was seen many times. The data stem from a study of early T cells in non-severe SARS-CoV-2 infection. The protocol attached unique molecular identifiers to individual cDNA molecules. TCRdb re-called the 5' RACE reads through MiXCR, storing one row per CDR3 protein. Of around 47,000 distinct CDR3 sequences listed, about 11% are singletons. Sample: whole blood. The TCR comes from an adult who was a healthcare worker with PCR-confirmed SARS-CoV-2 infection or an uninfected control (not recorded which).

The CDR3 coding sequence is TGCGCCAGCAGCCAAGGCACGGCCTCTGGAAACACCATATATTTT. It translates to CASSQGTASGNTIYF. V gene TRBV4-3 combines with J gene TRBJ1-3; D gene uncertain. The germline CDR1 and CDR2 sequences are LGHNA and YSLEER. Trimming stripped 1 base from V and 0 bases from J, with 7 bases between. The CDR3 is 15 residues long.